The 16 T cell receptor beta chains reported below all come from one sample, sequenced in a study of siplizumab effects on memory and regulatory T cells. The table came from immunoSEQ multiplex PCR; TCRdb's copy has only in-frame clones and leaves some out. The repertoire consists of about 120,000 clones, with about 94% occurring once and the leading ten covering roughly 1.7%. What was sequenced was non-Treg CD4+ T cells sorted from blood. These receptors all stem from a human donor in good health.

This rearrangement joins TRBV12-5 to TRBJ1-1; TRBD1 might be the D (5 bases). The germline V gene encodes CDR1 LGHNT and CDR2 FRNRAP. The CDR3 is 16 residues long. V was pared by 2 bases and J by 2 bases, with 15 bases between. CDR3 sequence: CASGLLSNGGNTEAFF. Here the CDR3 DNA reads TGTGCTAGTGGTTTGCTCTCGAACGGGGGTAACACTGAAGCTTTCTTT.

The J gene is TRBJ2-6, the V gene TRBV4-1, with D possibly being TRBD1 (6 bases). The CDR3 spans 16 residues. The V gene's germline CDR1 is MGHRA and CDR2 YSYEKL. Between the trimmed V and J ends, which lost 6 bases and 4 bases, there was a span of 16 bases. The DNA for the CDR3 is TGCGCCAGCAGGAAAGTGGGGGCGCCGGGGGCCAACGTCCTGACTTTC. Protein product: CASRKVGAPGANVLTF.

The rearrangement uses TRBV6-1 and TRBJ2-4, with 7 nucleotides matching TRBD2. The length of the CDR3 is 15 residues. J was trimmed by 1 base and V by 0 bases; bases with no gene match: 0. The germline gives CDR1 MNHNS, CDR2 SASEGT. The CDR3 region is CASSEAGGAKNIQYF. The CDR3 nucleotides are TGTGCCAGCAGTGAAGCGGGGGGGGCCAAAAACATTCAGTACTTC.

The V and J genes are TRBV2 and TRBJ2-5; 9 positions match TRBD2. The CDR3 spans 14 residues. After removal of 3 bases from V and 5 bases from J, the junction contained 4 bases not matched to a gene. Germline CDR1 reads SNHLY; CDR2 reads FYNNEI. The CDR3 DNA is TGTGCCAGCAGTGATCTAGCGGGGACGGAGACCCAGTACTTC. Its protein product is CASSDLAGTETQYF.

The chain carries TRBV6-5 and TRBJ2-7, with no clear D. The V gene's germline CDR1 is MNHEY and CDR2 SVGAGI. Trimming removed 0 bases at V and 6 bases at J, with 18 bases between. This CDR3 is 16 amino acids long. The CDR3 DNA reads TGTGCCAGCAGTTACTCTCGCCGAGCCAGGATGCGCGAGCAGTACTTC. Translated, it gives CASSYSRRARMREQYF.

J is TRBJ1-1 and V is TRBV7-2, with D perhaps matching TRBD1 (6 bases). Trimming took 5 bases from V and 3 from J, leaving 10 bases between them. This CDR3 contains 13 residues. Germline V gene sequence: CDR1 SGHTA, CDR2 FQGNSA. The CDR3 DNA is TGTGCCAGCAGCGGCAGGGGATACACTGAAGCTTTCTTT. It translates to CASSGRGYTEAFF.

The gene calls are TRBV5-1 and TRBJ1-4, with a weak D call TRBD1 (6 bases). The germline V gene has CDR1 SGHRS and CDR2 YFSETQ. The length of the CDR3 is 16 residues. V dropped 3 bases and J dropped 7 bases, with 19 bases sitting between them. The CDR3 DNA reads TGCGCCAGCAGCTCCTCAGAGACAGGTTGGGGTGAAAAACTGTTTTTT. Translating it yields CASSSSETGWGEKLFF.

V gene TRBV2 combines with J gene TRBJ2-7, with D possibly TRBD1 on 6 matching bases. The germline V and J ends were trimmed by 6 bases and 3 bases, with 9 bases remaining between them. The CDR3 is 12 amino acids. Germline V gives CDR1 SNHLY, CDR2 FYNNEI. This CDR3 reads CASREQGYEQYF. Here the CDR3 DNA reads TGTGCCAGCAGAGAACAGGGCTACGAGCAGTACTTC.

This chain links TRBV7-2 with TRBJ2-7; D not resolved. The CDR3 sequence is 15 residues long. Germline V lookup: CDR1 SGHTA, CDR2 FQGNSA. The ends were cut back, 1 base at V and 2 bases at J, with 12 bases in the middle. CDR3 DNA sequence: TGTGCCAGCAGCTTAGACCCGGGTTATACCTACGAGCAGTACTTC. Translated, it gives CASSLDPGYTYEQYF. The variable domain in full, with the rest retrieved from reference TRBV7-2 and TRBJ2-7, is GAGVSQSPSNKVTEKGKDVELRCDPISGHTALYWYRQSLGQGLEFLIYFQGNSAPDKSGLPSDRFSAERTGGSVSTLTIQRTQQEDSAVYLCASSLDPGYTYEQYFGPGTRLTVT.

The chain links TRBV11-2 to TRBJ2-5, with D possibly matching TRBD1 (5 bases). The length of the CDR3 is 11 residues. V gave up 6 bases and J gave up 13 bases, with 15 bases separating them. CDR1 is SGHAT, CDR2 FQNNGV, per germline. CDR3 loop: CASSPGYLWYF. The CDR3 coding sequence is TGTGCCAGCAGTCCAGGGTATTTATGGTACTTC.

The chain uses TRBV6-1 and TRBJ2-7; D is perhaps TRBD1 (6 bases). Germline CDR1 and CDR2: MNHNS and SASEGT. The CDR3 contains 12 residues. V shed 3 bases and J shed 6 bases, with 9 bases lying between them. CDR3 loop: CASSDTGSEQYF. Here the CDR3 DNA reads TGTGCCAGCAGTGATACAGGGAGCGAGCAGTACTTC.

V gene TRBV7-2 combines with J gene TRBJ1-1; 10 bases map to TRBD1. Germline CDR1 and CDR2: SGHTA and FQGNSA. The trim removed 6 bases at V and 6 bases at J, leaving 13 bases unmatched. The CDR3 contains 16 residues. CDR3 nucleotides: TGTGCCAGCAGTTCGAGGGTGGACAGGGGGTCTCCTGAAGCTTTCTTT. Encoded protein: CASSSRVDRGSPEAFF.

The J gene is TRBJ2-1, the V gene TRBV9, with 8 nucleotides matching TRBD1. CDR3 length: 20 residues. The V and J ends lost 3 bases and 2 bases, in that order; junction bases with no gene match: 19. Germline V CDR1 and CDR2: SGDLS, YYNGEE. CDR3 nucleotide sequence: TGTGCCAGCAGCGAGAGAGGGGGGACAGGAAGGGCCCCCACCTACAATGAGCAGTTCTTC. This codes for CASSERGGTGRAPTYNEQFF.

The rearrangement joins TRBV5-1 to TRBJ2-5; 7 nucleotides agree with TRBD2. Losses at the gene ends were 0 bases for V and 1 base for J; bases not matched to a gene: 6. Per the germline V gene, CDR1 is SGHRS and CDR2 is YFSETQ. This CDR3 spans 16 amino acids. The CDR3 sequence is CASSLGSWGGQETQYF. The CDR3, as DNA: TGCGCCAGCAGCTTGGGGTCGTGGGGGGGCCAAGAGACCCAGTACTTC. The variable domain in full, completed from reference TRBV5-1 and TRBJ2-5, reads KAGVTQTPRYLIKTRGQQVTLSCSPISGHRSVSWYQQTPGQGLQFLFEYFSETQRNKGNFPGRFSGRQFSNSRSEMNVSTLELGDSALYLCASSLGSWGGQETQYFGPGTRLLVL.

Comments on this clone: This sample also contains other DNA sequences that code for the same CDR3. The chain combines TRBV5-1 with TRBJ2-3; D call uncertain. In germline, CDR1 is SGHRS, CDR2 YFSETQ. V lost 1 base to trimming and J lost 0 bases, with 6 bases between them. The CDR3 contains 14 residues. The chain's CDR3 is CASSLSSSTDTQYF. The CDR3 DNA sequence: TGCGCCAGCAGCTTGTCCTCAAGCACAGATACGCAGTATTTT.

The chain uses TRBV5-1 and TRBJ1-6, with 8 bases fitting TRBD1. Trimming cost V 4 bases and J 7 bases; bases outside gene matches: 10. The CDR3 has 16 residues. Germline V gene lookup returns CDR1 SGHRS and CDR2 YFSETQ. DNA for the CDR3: TGCGCCAGCAGCACAATAGACAGGGGTGAGAATTCACCCCTCCACTTT. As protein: CASSTIDRGENSPLHF.